This T cell receptor (beta chain) was sequenced during a study of T cells in Graves' hyperthyroidism and ophthalmopathy. At least ten counts were recorded for this clonotype. Trimming removed 2 bases at V and 5 bases at J, with 16 bases between. The germline V gene has CDR1 SGHTA and CDR2 FQGTGA. CDR3 length: 16 residues. Template material for amplifying TCR beta CDR3 regions consisted of RNA transcripts. TCR CDR3 regions were first amplified by RT-PCR with HTBI primers. One entry per CDR3 protein, called by TCRdb with MiXCR from the multiplex PCR reads. The table shows some 500,000 distinct CDR3 sequences, with more than 15% occurring only once.

Sequenced material: blood. The clonotype originates from a woman between 25 and 40 years old with Graves' ophthalmopathy. The chain combines TRBV7-3 with TRBJ2-1; D may be TRBD1 or TRBD2 (5 bases each). CDR3 nucleotides: TGTGCCAGCAGCTTAGCAGCCGGGACCAACGACAATGAGCAGTTCTTC. Protein product: CASSLAAGTNDNEQFF.